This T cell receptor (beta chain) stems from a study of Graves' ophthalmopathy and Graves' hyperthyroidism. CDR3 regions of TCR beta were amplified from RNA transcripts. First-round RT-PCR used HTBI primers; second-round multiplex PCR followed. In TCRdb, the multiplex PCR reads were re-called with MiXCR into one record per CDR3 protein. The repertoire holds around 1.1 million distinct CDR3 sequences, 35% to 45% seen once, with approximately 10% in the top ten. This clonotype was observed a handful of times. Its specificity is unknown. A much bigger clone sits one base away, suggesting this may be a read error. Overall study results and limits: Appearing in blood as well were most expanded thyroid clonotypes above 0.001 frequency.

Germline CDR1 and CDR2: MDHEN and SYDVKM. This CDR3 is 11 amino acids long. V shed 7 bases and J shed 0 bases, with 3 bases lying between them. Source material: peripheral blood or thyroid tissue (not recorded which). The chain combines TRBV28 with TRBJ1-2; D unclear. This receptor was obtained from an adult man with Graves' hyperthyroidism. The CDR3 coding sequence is TGTGCCAGCACCTCTAACTATGGCTACACCTTC. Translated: CASTSNYGYTF.